The rows below give T cell receptor beta chains drawn from one sample of a study of CD8 T cells in Susac syndrome. TCRdb reanalysed the immunoSEQ multiplex PCR reads using MiXCR and keeps one entry per CDR3 protein. The profile shows about 210,000 distinct CDR3 sequences, nearly 97% of them singletons. The specimen sequenced was CD4+ T cells from PBMCs. The receptors were sampled from a human donor with multiple sclerosis. Each CDR3 is given with its conserved first and last residue.

V gene,CDR3 protein
TRBV29-1,CSGRLDTQYF
TRBV20-1,CSASRTTQEQYF
TRBV3-1,CASSQPRGLQADTQYF
TRBV3-1,CASSHSYEQFF
TRBV3-1,CASSLGTSGKQYF
TRBV12-3/TRBV12-4,CASSPGLAGDYEQYF
TRBV7-9,CASRDGQGWANVLTF
TRBV30,CAWSGGSYEQYF
TRBV5-6,CASNWSGTGGIYEQYF
TRBV15,CATSRDRNYGYTF
TRBV3-1,CASSRQGVYEQYF
TRBV25-1,CASSDDAPGQGLRGYTF
TRBV12-3/TRBV12-4,CASTHYAGTTDEQFF
TRBV7-6,CASSLILGSTEAFF
TRBV5-1,CASSSSDTGELFF
TRBV5-4,CASSLDRVTDTQYF
TRBV4-2,CASSQDLGDEQFF
TRBV20-1,CSVAGPFEQFF
TRBV18,CASSPGGDTQYF
TRBV7-9,CASSATRGSYNEQFF
TRBV12-3/TRBV12-4,CASSFSRNQPQHF
TRBV20-1,CSAVRQGARETQYF
TRBV27,CASTPQVRQGRTGELFF
TRBV3-1,CASSHRQETQYF
TRBV15,CATRELAGYNEQFF
TRBV30,CAWRRGLAARDEQFF
TRBV2,CASGRLLSTDTQYF
TRBV5-1,CASSSRGPGYGYTF
TRBV20-1,CSARMVSGYTDTQYF
TRBV20-1,CSARALEGGAGYGYTF
TRBV30,CAWKIRHSYGYTF
TRBV4-1,CATKHRAYEKLFF
TRBV6-1,CASSPVGTGNPTNYGYTF
TRBV13,CASYPATGRLNYGYTF
TRBV5-1,CASKSGPVLQETQYF
TRBV2,CASSEGGAYNEQFF
TRBV10-3,CAISGRYGYTF
TRBV5-4,CASSESGLYGYTF
TRBV30,CAWSSGGNKNIQYF
TRBV6-1,CASSMDRVDEQFF
TRBV9,CASSVGPGGRGTEAFF
TRBV6-5,CASSSTGSQYF
TRBV14,CASSQEATVGEQYF
TRBV12-5,CASLSSGRPYNEQFF
TRBV4-1,CASSQDGQGLAKNIQYF
TRBV30,CAWGQSEAFF
TRBV27,CASSLINLRQDTQYF
TRBV28,CASHSLGTEAFF
TRBV6-6,CASRTRRDTEAFF
TRBV3-1,CASRAAGQETQYF
TRBV27,CASSEFGQGVGSPLHF